These 30 T cell receptor beta chains came from one sample sequenced in a study of CD8+CD57+ T cells in acquired aplastic anemia. Sequenced patients had shown CD8+CD57+ cell expansion by flow cytometry. Genomic DNA, the template, was used for profiling of the TCR beta VDJ and CDR3. TCRdb ran MiXCR on the reads and lists one entry per CDR3 protein. Of about half a million distinct CDR3 sequences listed, about a third were seen once; the top ten hold 0.8% to 0.85%. Material: sorted CD4+, CD8+, or CD8+CD57+ T cells (not recorded which) from PBMCs. These receptor sequences come from a human donor with aplastic anemia.

The V gene is TRBV5-1, the J gene TRBJ1-1; no reliable D call. In germline, CDR1 is SGHRS, CDR2 YFSETQ. V dropped 0 bases and J dropped 3 bases, with 9 bases sitting between them. The CDR3 runs 14 residues. The CDR3 loop reads CASSLGPLDTEAFF. Here the CDR3 DNA reads TGCGCCAGCAGCTTGGGCCCCTTGGACACTGAAGCTTTCTTT.

The table lists this clonotype with many counts. CDR3 sequence: CASRGIAGVSYEQYF. The CDR3 DNA reads TGTGCCAGCAGGGGCATAGCGGGAGTGTCCTACGAGCAGTACTTC. The rearrangement uses TRBV6-4 and TRBJ2-7, with 9 bases matching TRBD2. The junction had 7 bases not matched to a gene; V was cut back by 6 bases and J by 1 base. Per germline, CDR1 MRHNA and CDR2 SNTAGT. The CDR3 totals 15 residues.

Of note for this clonotype: A junction boundary mismatches the germline segment, possibly from a read error. This sequence joins TRBV20-1 and TRBJ2-7; 7 positions match TRBD1. CDR1 DFQATT and CDR2 SNEGSKA come from the germline V gene (reference sequence). The CDR3 contains 12 residues. The CDR3 nucleotides read TGCAGTGCTCGAGACAGGGCCCACGAGCAGTACTTC. Encoded protein: CSARDRAHEQYF.

Ten or more counts support this clonotype. The rearrangement links TRBV2 to TRBJ2-5; D is unclear. Per the germline V gene, CDR1 is SNHLY and CDR2 is FYNNEI. The V gene lost 6 bases and the J gene lost 0 bases, with 8 bases spanning the gap. This CDR3 is built from 13 residues. CDR3 sequence reads: CASSTQYQETQYF. As DNA, the CDR3 is TGTGCCAGCAGCACACAGTACCAAGAGACCCAGTACTTC.

This clonotype was counted only a few times. This chain joins TRBV10-3 and TRBJ1-5; D unresolved. This CDR3 has 15 residues. V was cut by 10 bases and J by 4 bases, with 20 bases left in between. Germline CDR1 ENHRY, CDR2 SYGVKD. The CDR3 region is CASSQSLPGNQPQHF. The CDR3 region has the DNA TGTGCCAGCAGCCAGTCCCTGCCTGGGAATCAGCCCCAGCATTTT.

This clonotype was seen ten or more times. J is TRBJ1-2 and V is TRBV7-2; D not certain. V dropped 6 bases and J dropped 3 bases, with 17 bases sitting between them. The CDR3 contains 15 residues. Germline CDR1 is SGHTA and CDR2 is FQGNSA. CDR3 sequence: CASSSRVSLDYGYTF. The DNA for the CDR3 is TGTGCCAGCAGTTCGCGGGTCTCCCTGGACTATGGCTACACCTTC.

This chain uses TRBV24-1 with TRBJ2-3, with 11 positions matching TRBD2. CDR1 KGHDR and CDR2 SFDVKD come from the germline V gene. The CDR3 has 16 amino acids. V was pared by 4 bases and J by 3 bases, with 5 bases of the junction left unmatched. The CDR3 here is CATSDYLAGGTDTQYF. The CDR3 nucleotides are TGTGCCACCAGTGACTACCTAGCGGGGGGAACAGATACGCAGTATTTT.

The chain uses TRBV15 and TRBJ1-1; TRBD1 is a possible D gene (6 bases). With 5 bases removed from V and 0 bases from J, the gap between germline ends came to 16 bases. Germline CDR1 is LNHNV and CDR2 is YYDKDF (reference sequence). This CDR3 contains 16 residues. This CDR3 reads CATSLRPGHLNTEAFF. The CDR3 DNA reads TGTGCCACCAGCCTACGGCCGGGACACTTGAACACTGAAGCTTTCTTT.

This chain uses TRBV2 with TRBJ2-3; the D gene is possibly TRBD1 (5 bases). V shed 4 bases and J shed 5 bases, with 13 bases lying between them. The CDR3 length is 14 residues. The germline V gene has CDR1 SNHLY and CDR2 FYNNEI. The CDR3 nucleotides read TGTGCCAGCAGTGTTCAGGGTACGATAGATACGCAGTATTTT. This translates into CASSVQGTIDTQYF.

This chain connects TRBV11-2 to TRBJ1-1; 11 bases align to TRBD1. CDR1 SGHAT and CDR2 FQNNGV come from the germline V gene. J was trimmed by 4 bases and V by 5 bases; bases with no gene match: 15. There are 18 residues in the CDR3. The CDR3 loop is CASSLLPGQGVQSTEAFF. Written as DNA, the CDR3 is TGTGCCAGCAGCCTCCTCCCGGGACAGGGGGTTCAGAGCACTGAAGCTTTCTTT.

J is TRBJ1-6 and V is TRBV5-1, with a tentative D call TRBD1 (5 bases). The germline V and J ends were trimmed by 5 bases and 2 bases, with 11 bases remaining between them. The CDR3 totals 15 residues. Germline CDR1 is SGHRS and CDR2 is YFSETQ. As DNA, the CDR3 is TGCGCCAGCAGGCCAGACAGCACCTATAATTCACCCCTCCACTTT. Its translation: CASRPDSTYNSPLHF.

The chain couples TRBV11-2 to TRBJ1-2; TRBD1 matches at 8 bases. This CDR3 contains 15 residues. Trimming removed 0 bases from V and 8 bases from J; junction bases left unmatched: 8. Germline V CDR1 and CDR2: SGHAT, FQNNGV. The CDR3 spells CASSLDPQGARGYTF. CDR3 bases: TGTGCCAGCAGCTTAGACCCTCAGGGGGCCAGGGGCTACACCTTC.

This clonotype showed up many times. The chain combines TRBV9 with TRBJ2-7; D is undetermined. The CDR3 sequence is 12 residues long. V was pared by 4 bases and J by 3 bases, with 8 bases between. Germline CDR1 reads SGDLS; CDR2 reads YYNGEE. CDR3 protein: CASSPNLYEQYF. DNA of the CDR3: TGTGCCAGCAGCCCCAATCTCTACGAGCAGTACTTC.

This clonotype was recorded at least ten times. This chain uses TRBV19 with TRBJ1-4, with a weak D call TRBD1 (6 bases). This CDR3 comprises 15 residues. CDR1 and CDR2 from the germline V gene are LNHDA and SQIVND (reference sequence). V dropped 6 bases and J dropped 8 bases, with 19 bases sitting between them. The CDR3 reads CASRTTGTLSEKLFF. CDR3 DNA: TGTGCCAGTAGGACCACCGGGACATTAAGCGAAAAACTGTTTTTT.

The V call is TRBV10-3, the J call TRBJ1-6; D may be TRBD1 (5 bases). Germline lookup yields CDR1 ENHRY and CDR2 SYGVKD. This CDR3 spans 14 amino acids. V lost 10 bases to trimming and J lost 7 bases, with 17 bases between them. In nucleotides, the CDR3 is TGTGCCACCAGCGGGGGGACGGGCAATTCACCCCTCCACTTT. This encodes CATSGGTGNSPLHF.

CDR3 sequence reads: CASSVSRADTQYF. The CDR3, as DNA: TGTGCCAGCAGTGTCTCTAGGGCCGATACGCAGTATTTT. The V gene is TRBV6-1, the J gene TRBJ2-3; the D is unclear. The CDR3 runs to 13 residues. Germline values: CDR1 MNHNS, CDR2 SASEGT. V lost 4 bases to trimming and J lost 6 bases, with 11 bases between them.

This chain joins TRBV19 and TRBJ2-7; 9 positions agree with TRBD2. Losses at the gene ends were 6 bases for V and 6 bases for J; bases not matched to a gene: 12. This CDR3 has 15 residues. Germline loops: CDR1 LNHDA, CDR2 SQIVND (reference sequence). In DNA, the CDR3 is TGTGCCAGTAGCGAGGGTCGTAGCGGGAGTGTCGAGCAGTACTTC. This codes for CASSEGRSGSVEQYF.

The chain links TRBV12-5 to TRBJ1-2; D remains ambiguous. Trimming cost V 2 bases and J 5 bases, with 18 bases left between them. The CDR3 length is 16 residues. CDR1 is LGHNT, CDR2 FRNRAP, per germline. The CDR3 region has the DNA TGTGCTAGTGGTTTGACCCAGGAGTGGGTCTCATATGGCTACACCTTC. Translation: CASGLTQEWVSYGYTF.

This clonotype was picked up many times. J is TRBJ1-2 and V is TRBV19; D is undetermined. Trimming removed 3 bases from V and 7 bases from J, with 12 bases in between. CDR3 length equals 13 residues. Germline V CDR1 and CDR2: LNHDA, SQIVND (reference sequence). CDR3 region: CASSIGRRSGYTF. CDR3 in DNA: TGTGCCAGTAGTATCGGGAGGAGGAGTGGCTACACCTTC. The whole variable domain, filled in from reference TRBV19 and TRBJ1-2, reads DGGITQSPKYLFRKEGQNVTLSCEQNLNHDAMYWYRQDPGQGLRLIYYSQIVNDFQKGDIAEGYSVSREKKESFPLTVTSAQKNPTAFYLCASSIGRRSGYTFGSGTRLTVV.

The V call is TRBV5-6, the J call TRBJ2-2, with 7 bases lining up with TRBD1. Per germline, CDR1 SGHDT and CDR2 YYEEEE. Trimming removed 2 bases from V and 1 base from J; junction bases left unmatched: 5. The CDR3 runs to 16 residues. The CDR3 DNA sequence: TGTGCCAGCAGCTTAGGGACAGCTCGGAACACCGGGGAGCTGTTTTTT. This translates into CASSLGTARNTGELFF.

V usage is TRBV4-2 and J usage is TRBJ2-1; 9 positions match TRBD2. Germline V gene data show CDR1 as LGHNA and CDR2 as YNFKEQ. The V and J ends lost 6 bases and 1 base, in that order; junction bases with no gene match: 13. CDR3 length equals 18 residues. DNA of the CDR3: TGTGCCAGCAGGATGGGGCTAGCGGGGAGGAGGTCCTACAATGAGCAGTTCTTC. Residues: CASRMGLAGRRSYNEQFF.

This clonotype came up many times. The J gene is TRBJ2-3, the V gene TRBV7-6; 12 bases are a match to TRBD2. The J segment lost 10 bases and the V segment lost 5 bases, leaving 16 bases of the junction unmatched. The germline gives CDR1 SGHVS, CDR2 FNYEAQ. CDR3 length equals 17 residues. CDR3 in DNA: TGTGCCAGCAGCCCTTTTGAGACTAGCGGGGGCGAGGGTGCGCAGTATTTT. This sequence encodes CASSPFETSGGEGAQYF.

Worth noting for this clonotype: As the CDR3 is not closed by the conserved phenylalanine or tryptophan, this likely results from a read error. In DNA form, the CDR3 reads TGTGCCAGCAGTGATCTAGCGAGAGGTGACACCGGGGAGCTGTTTCTT. Protein: CASSDLARGDTGELFL. The chain uses TRBV25-1 and TRBJ2-2; perhaps TRBD2 as D (6 bases). CDR1 MGHDK and CDR2 SYGVNS come from the germline V gene. The CDR3 is made up of 16 amino acids. V lost 3 bases and J 3 bases, leaving 14 bases between the germline ends.

The chain has TRBV5-1 and TRBJ1-1; a weak D match, TRBD1 (6 bases). This CDR3 region has 14 residues. The germline V gene has CDR1 SGHRS and CDR2 YFSETQ. V lost 0 bases and J 4 bases, leaving 10 bases between the germline ends. Here the CDR3 DNA reads TGCGCCAGCAGCTTGGCCGCAGGGGCCACTGAAGCTTTCTTT. Amino acids: CASSLAAGATEAFF.

This clonotype occurred once. A read error may account for a junction end that differs from germline. This chain joins TRBV10-1 and TRBJ2-7; the match to TRBD1 covers 7 bases. The CDR3 sequence is 14 residues long. The germline V gene encodes CDR1 WNHNN and CDR2 SYGVQD (reference sequence). The CDR3 DNA reads TGTGCCAGCAGCCAAGGGGGCATTAACTACGAGCAGTACTTC. Translation: CASSQGGINYEQYF.

Comments on this clonotype: The junction shows a germline mismatch at one end, possibly a read error. This chain connects TRBV5-1 to TRBJ2-7, with D possibly matching TRBD2 (6 bases). Per the germline V gene, CDR1 is SGHRS and CDR2 is YFSETQ. This CDR3 is built from 15 residues. In DNA, the CDR3 is TGCGCCCGCAGCTTCCAAGGCGGGGACGCCTACGAGCAGTACTTC. It encodes CARSFQGGDAYEQYF.

V is TRBV6-1 and J is TRBJ2-5, with TRBD1 matching over 7 bases. J lost 7 bases, V lost 6 bases, and 14 bases had no gene match. Per the germline V gene, CDR1 is MNHNS and CDR2 is SASEGT. The CDR3 runs to 15 residues. CDR3 amino acids: CASRFNRDSLGTQYF. CDR3 DNA sequence: TGTGCCAGCAGATTTAACCGGGACAGCCTCGGGACCCAGTACTTC.

The chain couples TRBV3-1 to TRBJ2-7; D is unclear. The ends were cut back, 2 bases at V and 4 bases at J, with 9 bases in the middle. The CDR3 runs to 13 residues. CDR1 is LGHDT, CDR2 YNNKEL, per germline (reference sequence). The CDR3 sequence is CASSQRGEYEQYF. DNA for the CDR3: TGTGCCAGCAGCCAACGAGGCGAATACGAGCAGTACTTC.

A note on this clonotype: This may come from a read error, since a much larger clone is one base off. V is TRBV19 and J is TRBJ2-3; D might be TRBD1 or TRBD2, each matching 5 bases. This CDR3 has 15 amino acids. Germline V gene sequence: CDR1 LNHDA, CDR2 SQIVND (reference sequence). The CDR3 is CASSRRMGSTGTQYF. CDR3 bases: TGTGCCAGTAGTAGGCGGATGGGGAGCACAGGTACGCAGTATTTT.

This clonotype was counted a few times. The V gene is TRBV12-3 or TRBV12-4, the J gene TRBJ1-1; D may be TRBD1 (6 bases). The CDR3 is 14 residues long. Trimming removed 5 bases at V and 5 bases at J, with 15 bases between. DNA of the CDR3: TGTGCCAGCAGTCGGGGGCGGGGGAGGACTGAAGCTTTCTTT. This translates into CASSRGRGRTEAFF.